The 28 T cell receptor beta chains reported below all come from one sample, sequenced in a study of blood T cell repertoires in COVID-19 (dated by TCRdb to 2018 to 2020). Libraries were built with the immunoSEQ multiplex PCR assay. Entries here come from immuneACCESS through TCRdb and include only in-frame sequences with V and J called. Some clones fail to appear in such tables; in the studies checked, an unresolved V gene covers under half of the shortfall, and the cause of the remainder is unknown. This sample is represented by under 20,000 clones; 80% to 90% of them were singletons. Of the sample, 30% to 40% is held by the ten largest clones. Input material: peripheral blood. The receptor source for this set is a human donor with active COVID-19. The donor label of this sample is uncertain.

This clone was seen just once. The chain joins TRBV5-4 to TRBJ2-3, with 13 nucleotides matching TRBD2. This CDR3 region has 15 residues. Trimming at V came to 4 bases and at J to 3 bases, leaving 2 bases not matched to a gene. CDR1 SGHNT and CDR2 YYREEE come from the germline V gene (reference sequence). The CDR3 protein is CASSRTSGRTDTQYF. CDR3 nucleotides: TGTGCCAGCAGCAGGACTAGCGGGAGAACAGATACGCAGTATTTT.

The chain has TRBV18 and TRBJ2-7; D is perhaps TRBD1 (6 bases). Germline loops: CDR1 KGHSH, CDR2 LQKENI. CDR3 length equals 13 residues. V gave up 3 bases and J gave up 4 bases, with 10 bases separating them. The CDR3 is CASSPTGPYEQYF. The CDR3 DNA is TGTGCCAGCTCACCCACAGGGCCTTACGAGCAGTACTTC.

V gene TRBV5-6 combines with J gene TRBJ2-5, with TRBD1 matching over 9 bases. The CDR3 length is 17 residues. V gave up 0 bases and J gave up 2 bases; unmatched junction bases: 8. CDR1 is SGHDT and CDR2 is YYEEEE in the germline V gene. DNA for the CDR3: TGTGCCAGCAGCTTGGACAGGGGGCTCTTTGGGCAAGAGACCCAGTACTTC. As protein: CASSLDRGLFGQETQYF. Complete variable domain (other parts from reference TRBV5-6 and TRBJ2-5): DAGVTQSPTHLIKTRGQQVTLRCSPKSGHDTVSWYQQALGQGPQFIFQYYEEEERQRGNFPDRFSGHQFPNYSSELNVNALLLGDSALYLCASSLDRGLFGQETQYFGPGTRLLVL.

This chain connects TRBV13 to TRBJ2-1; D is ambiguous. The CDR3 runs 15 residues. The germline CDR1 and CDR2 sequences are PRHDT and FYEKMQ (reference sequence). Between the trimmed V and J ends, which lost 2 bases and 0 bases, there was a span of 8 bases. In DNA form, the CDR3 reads TGTGCCAGCAGCTTATACCTAAGCTCCTACAATGAGCAGTTCTTC. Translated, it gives CASSLYLSSYNEQFF.

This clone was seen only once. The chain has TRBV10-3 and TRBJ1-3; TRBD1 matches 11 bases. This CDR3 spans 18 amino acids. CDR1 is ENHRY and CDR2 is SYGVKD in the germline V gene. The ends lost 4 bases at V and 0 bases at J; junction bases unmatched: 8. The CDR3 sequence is CAISVGTGGQISGNTIYF. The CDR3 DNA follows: TGTGCCATCAGTGTTGGGACAGGGGGTCAAATCTCTGGAAACACCATATATTTT.

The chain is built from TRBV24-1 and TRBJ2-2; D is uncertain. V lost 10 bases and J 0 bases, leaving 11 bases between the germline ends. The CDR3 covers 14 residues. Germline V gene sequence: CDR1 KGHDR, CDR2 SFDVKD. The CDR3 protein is CATGGRSNTGELFF. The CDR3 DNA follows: TGTGCCACAGGCGGAAGGTCGAACACCGGGGAGCTGTTTTTT.

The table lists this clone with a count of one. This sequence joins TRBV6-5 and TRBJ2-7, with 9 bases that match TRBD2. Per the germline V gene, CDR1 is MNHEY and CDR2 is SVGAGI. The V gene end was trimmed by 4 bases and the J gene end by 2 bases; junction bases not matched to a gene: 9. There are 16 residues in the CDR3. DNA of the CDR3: TGTGCCAGCAGTTCAAAAGCGGGGGGTTTACCCTACGAGCAGTACTTC. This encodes CASSSKAGGLPYEQYF.

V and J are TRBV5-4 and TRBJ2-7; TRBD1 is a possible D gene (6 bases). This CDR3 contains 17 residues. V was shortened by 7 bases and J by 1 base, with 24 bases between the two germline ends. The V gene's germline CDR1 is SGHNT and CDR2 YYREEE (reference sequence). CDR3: CASGENRVGYSSYEQYF. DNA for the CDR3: TGTGCCAGCGGAGAGAACAGGGTTGGCTATAGTTCCTACGAGCAGTACTTC. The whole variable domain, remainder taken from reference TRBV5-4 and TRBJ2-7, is ETGVTQSPTHLIKTRGQQVTLRCSSQSGHNTVSWYQQALGQGPQFIFQYYREEENGRGNFPPRFSGLQFPNYSSELNVNALELDDSALYLCASGENRVGYSSYEQYFGPGTRLTVT.

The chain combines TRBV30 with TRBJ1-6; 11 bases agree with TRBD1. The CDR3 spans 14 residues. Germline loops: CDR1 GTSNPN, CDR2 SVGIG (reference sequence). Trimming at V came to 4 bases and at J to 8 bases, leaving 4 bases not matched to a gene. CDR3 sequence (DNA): TGTGCCTGGATCGGGACAGGGGGTTATTCACCCCTCCACTTT. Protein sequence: CAWIGTGGYSPLHF.

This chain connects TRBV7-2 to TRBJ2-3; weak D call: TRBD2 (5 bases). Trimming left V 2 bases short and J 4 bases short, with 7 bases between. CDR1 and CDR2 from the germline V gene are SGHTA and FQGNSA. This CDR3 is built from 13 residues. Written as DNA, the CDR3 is TGTGCCAGCAGCTTAAATAGCGCAGATACGCAGTATTTT. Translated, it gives CASSLNSADTQYF. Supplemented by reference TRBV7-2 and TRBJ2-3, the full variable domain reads GAGVSQSPSNKVTEKGKDVELRCDPISGHTALYWYRQSLGQGLEFLIYFQGNSAPDKSGLPSDRFSAERTGGSVSTLTIQRTQQEDSAVYLCASSLNSADTQYFGPGTRLTVL.

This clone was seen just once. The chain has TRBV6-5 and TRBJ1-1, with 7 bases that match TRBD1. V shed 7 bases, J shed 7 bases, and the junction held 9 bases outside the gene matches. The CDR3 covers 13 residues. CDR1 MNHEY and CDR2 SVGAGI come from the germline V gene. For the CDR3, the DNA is TGTGCCAGCAACGAACAGGGGACCGGTGAAGCTTTCTTT. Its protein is CASNEQGTGEAFF.

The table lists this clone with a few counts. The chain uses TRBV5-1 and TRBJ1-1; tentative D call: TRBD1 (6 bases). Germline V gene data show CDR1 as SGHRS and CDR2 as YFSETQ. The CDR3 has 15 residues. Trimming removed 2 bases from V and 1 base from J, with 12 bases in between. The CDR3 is CASSLTQGSNTEAFF. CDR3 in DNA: TGCGCCAGCAGCTTAACCCAGGGGTCGAACACTGAAGCTTTCTTT.

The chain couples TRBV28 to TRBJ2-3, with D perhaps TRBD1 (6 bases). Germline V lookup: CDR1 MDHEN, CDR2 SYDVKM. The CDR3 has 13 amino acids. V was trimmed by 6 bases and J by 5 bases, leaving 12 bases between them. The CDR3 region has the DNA TGTGCCAGCAGGCTTTGGGGGCGAGATACGCAGTATTTT. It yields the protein CASRLWGRDTQYF.

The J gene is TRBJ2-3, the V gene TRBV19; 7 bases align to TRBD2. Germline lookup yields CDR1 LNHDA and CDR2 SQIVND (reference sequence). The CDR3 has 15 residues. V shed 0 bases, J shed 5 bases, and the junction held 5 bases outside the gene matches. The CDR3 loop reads CASSIELLALDTQYF. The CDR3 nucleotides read TGTGCCAGTAGTATAGAATTACTAGCGCTAGATACGCAGTATTTT.

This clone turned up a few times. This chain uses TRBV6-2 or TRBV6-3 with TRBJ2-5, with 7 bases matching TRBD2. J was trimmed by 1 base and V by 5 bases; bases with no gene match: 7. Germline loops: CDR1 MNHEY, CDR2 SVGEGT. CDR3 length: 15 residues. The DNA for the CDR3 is TGTGCCAGCAGTAAAAATCTAGCGGCCCAAGAGACCCAGTACTTC. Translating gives CASSKNLAAQETQYF.

CDR3 in DNA: TGTGCCAGCAGTAGGGACAGCAACTACGAGCAGTACTTC. Translation: CASSRDSNYEQYF. This rearrangement joins TRBV5-5 to TRBJ2-7, with 7 bases lining up with TRBD1. The V segment lost 5 bases and the J segment 3 bases; nucleotides outside the gene matches: 5. CDR1 and CDR2 from the germline V gene are SGHKS and YYEKEE (reference sequence). The CDR3 totals 13 residues.

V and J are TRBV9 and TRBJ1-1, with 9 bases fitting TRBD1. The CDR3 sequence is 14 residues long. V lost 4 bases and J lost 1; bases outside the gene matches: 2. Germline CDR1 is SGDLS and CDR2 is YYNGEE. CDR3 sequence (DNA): TGTGCCAGCAGCCCGGGACAGGGGAACACTGAAGCTTTCTTT. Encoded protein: CASSPGQGNTEAFF.

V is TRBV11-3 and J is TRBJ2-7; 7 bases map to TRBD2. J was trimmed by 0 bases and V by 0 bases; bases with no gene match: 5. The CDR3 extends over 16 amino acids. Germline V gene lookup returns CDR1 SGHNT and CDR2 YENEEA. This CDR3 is CASSLDLREYSYEQYF. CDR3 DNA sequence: TGTGCCAGCAGCTTAGATCTGCGGGAGTACTCCTACGAGCAGTACTTC.

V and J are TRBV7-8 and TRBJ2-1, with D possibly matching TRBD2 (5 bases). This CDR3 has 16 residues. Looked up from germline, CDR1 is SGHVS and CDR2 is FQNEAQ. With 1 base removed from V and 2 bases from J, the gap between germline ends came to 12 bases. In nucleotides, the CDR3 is TGTGCCAGCAGCTTAGAAAGGCTAGCCCCCTACAATGAGCAGTTCTTC. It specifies CASSLERLAPYNEQFF.

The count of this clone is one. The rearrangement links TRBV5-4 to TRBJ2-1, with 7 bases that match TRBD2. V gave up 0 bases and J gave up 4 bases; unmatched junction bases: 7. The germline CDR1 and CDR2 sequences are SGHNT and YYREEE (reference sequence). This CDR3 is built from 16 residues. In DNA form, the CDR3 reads TGTGCCAGCAGCTTGGCCCCATCGGGGGGATACAATGAGCAGTTCTTC. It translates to CASSLAPSGGYNEQFF.

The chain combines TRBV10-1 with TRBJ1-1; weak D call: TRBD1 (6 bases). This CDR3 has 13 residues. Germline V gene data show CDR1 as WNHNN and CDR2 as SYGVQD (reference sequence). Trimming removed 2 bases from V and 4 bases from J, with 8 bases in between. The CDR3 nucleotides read TGCGCCAGCAGTGAGACAGGGAGCACTGAAGCTTTCTTT. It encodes CASSETGSTEAFF.

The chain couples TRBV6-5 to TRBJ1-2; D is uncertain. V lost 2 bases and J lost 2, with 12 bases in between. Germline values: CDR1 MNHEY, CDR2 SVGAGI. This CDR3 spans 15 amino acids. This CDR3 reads CASSYLSGGNYGYTF. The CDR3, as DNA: TGTGCCAGCAGTTACCTTTCTGGCGGCAACTATGGCTACACCTTC.

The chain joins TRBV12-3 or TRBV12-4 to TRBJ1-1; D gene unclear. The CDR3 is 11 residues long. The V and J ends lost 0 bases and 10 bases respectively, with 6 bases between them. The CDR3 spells CASSLAGRAFF. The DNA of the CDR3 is TGTGCCAGCAGTTTAGCGGGGAGAGCTTTCTTT.

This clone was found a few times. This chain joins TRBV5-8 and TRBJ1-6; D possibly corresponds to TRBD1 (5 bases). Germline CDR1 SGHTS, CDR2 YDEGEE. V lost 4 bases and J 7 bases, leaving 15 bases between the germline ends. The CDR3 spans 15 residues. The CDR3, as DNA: TGTGCCAGCAGCCCTCCGGGACTTTGGAATTCACCCCTCCACTTT. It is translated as CASSPPGLWNSPLHF.

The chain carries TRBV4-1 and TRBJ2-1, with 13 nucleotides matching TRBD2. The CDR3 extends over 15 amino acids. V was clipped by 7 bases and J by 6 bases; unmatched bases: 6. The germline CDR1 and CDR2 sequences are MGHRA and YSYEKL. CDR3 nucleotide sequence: TGCGCCAGCACTCCCGGACTAGCGGGGGTCAATGAGCAGTTCTTC. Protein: CASTPGLAGVNEQFF.

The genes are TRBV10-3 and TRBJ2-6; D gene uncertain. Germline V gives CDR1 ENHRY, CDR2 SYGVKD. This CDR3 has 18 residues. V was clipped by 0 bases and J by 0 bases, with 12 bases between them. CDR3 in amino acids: CAISESATWSSGANVLTF. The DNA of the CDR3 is TGTGCCATCAGTGAGTCGGCAACATGGTCCTCTGGGGCCAACGTCCTGACTTTC.

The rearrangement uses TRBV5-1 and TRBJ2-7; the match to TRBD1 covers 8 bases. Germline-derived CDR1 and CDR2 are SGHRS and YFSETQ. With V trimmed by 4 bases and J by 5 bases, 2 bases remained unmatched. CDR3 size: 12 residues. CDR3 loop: CASSKDRDEQYF. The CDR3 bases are TGCGCCAGCAGCAAGGACAGGGACGAGCAGTACTTC.

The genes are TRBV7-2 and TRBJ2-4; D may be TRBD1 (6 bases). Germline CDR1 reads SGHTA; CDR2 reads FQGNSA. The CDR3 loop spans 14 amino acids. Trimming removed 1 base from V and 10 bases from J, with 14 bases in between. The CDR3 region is CASSLEMTGSIQYF. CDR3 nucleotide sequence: TGTGCCAGCAGCTTAGAGATGACAGGTTCTATTCAGTACTTC.